Given below is one T cell receptor (beta chain) in context. The time point denotes: after dendritic cell vaccination, including at tumor progression/relapse. The data originate from a study of glioma-infiltrating T cells after dendritic cell vaccination. Primers: 60 V beta forward and 13 J beta reverse. The protocol was immunoSEQ multiplex PCR, while the TCRdb copy is restricted to in-frame clones and leaves out a portion. Of fewer than 85,000 clones in the sample, 80% to 90% were seen once. The CDR3 runs 13 residues. Germline V lookup: CDR1 MGHRA, CDR2 YSYEKL. Deletions cut 0 bases from V and 12 bases from J, with 12 bases between.

This sample comprised blood, obtained after dendritic cell vaccination. This chain links TRBV4-1 with TRBJ2-1, with D possibly TRBD2 on 6 matching bases. The TCR comes from a human donor with glioblastoma. The CDR3 is CASSQDRETRQFF. The CDR3 bases are TGCGCCAGCAGCCAAGATCGGGAGACGCGGCAGTTCTTC.